The 20 T cell receptor beta chains below were found in one sample sequenced in a study of control samples from healthy donors and cancer patients. The protocol was immunoSEQ multiplex PCR, while the TCRdb copy is restricted to in-frame clones and leaves out a portion. Among about 150,000 clones listed, about nine tenths were seen once. The material sequenced was blood. These receptors all come from a man in his thirties or forties in good health.

The rearrangement uses TRBV24-1 and TRBJ2-2; TRBD2 matches 11 bases. V shed 9 bases, J shed 0 bases, and the junction held 8 bases outside the gene matches. Germline-derived CDR1 and CDR2 are KGHDR and SFDVKD. The CDR3 covers 17 residues. The CDR3 spells CATSGLAEQSNTGELFF. CDR3 DNA: TGTGCCACCTCGGGACTAGCGGAACAATCGAACACCGGGGAGCTGTTTTTT.

This chain uses TRBV10-1 with TRBJ2-3; 11 bases line up with TRBD2. Germline V gene data show CDR1 as WNHNN and CDR2 as SYGVQD (reference sequence). This CDR3 spans 15 amino acids. With 4 bases clipped from V and 0 bases from J, the junction kept 0 bases outside the gene matches. The CDR3 region is CASSGTSGSTDTQYF. For the CDR3, the DNA is TGCGCCAGCAGTGGGACTAGCGGGAGCACAGATACGCAGTATTTT.

The chain recombines TRBV7-9 with TRBJ2-5; the D gene is possibly TRBD2 (6 bases). This CDR3 has 14 residues. V lost 2 bases and J 1 base, leaving 8 bases between the germline ends. Germline CDR1 reads SEHNR; CDR2 reads FQNEAQ (reference sequence). The CDR3: CASSLFGGQETQYF. The DNA of the CDR3 is TGTGCCAGCAGCTTATTCGGGGGCCAAGAGACCCAGTACTTC. Full variable domain (outside the CDR3, taken from reference TRBV7-9 and TRBJ2-5): DTGVSQNPRHKITKRGQNVTFRCDPISEHNRLYWYRQTLGQGPEFLTYFQNEAQLEKSRLLSDRFSAERPKGSFSTLEIQRTEQGDSAMYLCASSLFGGQETQYFGPGTRLLVL.

The genes are TRBV14 and TRBJ2-7; 10 bases align to TRBD1. CDR1 and CDR2 from the germline V gene are SGHDN and FVKESK. Germline trimming cut 6 bases from V and 3 bases from J; bases unmatched to any gene: 11. The CDR3 length is 16 residues. CDR3 nucleotides: TGTGCCAGCAGTCTCAAACCGGGACAGGGGATCTACGAGCAGTACTTC. This sequence encodes CASSLKPGQGIYEQYF. Full variable domain (missing parts from reference TRBV14 and TRBJ2-7): EAGVTQFPSHSVIEKGQTVTLRCDPISGHDNLYWYRRVMGKEIKFLLHFVKESKQDESGMPNNRFLAERTGGTYSTLKVQPAELEDSGVYFCASSLKPGQGIYEQYFGPGTRLTVT.

The chain uses TRBV5-1 and TRBJ2-1; D may be TRBD1 (6 bases). The CDR3 sequence is 15 residues long. Trimming stripped 4 bases from V and 0 bases from J, with 11 bases between. The germline CDR1 and CDR2 sequences are SGHRS and YFSETQ. The CDR3: CASSDRYGSYNEQFF. CDR3 nucleotide sequence: TGCGCCAGCAGCGACAGGTACGGCTCCTACAATGAGCAGTTCTTC.

The chain couples TRBV24-1 to TRBJ2-1, with 13 bases identical to TRBD2. CDR1 and CDR2 (germline): KGHDR, SFDVKD. J was trimmed by 4 bases and V by 4 bases; bases with no gene match: 3. The CDR3 sequence is 16 residues long. In DNA, the CDR3 is TGTGCCACCAGTGACCGGACTAGCGGGAGATACAATGAGCAGTTCTTC. Protein product: CATSDRTSGRYNEQFF.

This chain uses TRBV7-3 with TRBJ2-3; TRBD1 is a possible D gene (5 bases). This CDR3 contains 15 residues. The V and J ends lost 4 bases and 4 bases respectively, with 15 bases between them. Germline CDR1 is SGHTA and CDR2 is FQGTGA. In nucleotides, the CDR3 is TGTGCCAGCAGCTCTAATGGACAAGGAGCAGATACGCAGTATTTT. Translating gives CASSSNGQGADTQYF.

The chain links TRBV24-1 to TRBJ2-1, with D possibly being TRBD1 (5 bases). Trimming shortened V by 3 bases and J by 2 bases, and 13 bases separated the two germline ends. This CDR3 is 16 amino acids long. The germline gives CDR1 KGHDR, CDR2 SFDVKD. The CDR3 is CATSDTQGSTYNEQFF. The CDR3 DNA follows: TGTGCCACCAGTGATACCCAGGGTTCAACCTACAATGAGCAGTTCTTC.

The rearrangement joins TRBV11-1 to TRBJ2-5; D is perhaps TRBD2 (6 bases). The V end was cut by 1 base, the J end by 5 bases, with 14 bases between. Germline CDR1 is SGHAT and CDR2 is FQDESV (reference sequence). The CDR3 has 15 amino acids. The CDR3 loop reads CASSLDPGDMETQYF. DNA of the CDR3: TGTGCCAGCAGCTTAGATCCGGGAGATATGGAGACCCAGTACTTC.

This sequence joins TRBV25-1 and TRBJ2-5; D not certain. Trimming took off 6 bases at V and 5 bases at J, with 7 bases between the two ends. In germline, CDR1 is MGHDK, CDR2 SYGVNS. The CDR3 has 11 residues. The CDR3 loop is CASREGETQYF. CDR3 nucleotide sequence: TGTGCCAGCAGGGAAGGCGAGACCCAGTACTTC.

This chain joins TRBV28 and TRBJ1-5, with a possible D match to TRBD1 (6 bases). V was clipped by 6 bases and J by 0 bases, with 15 bases between them. The CDR3 covers 16 residues. Germline assignment: CDR1 MDHEN and CDR2 SYDVKM. CDR3 nucleotide sequence: TGTGCCAGCAGGCTCGGGACATCTTATAGCAATCAGCCCCAGCATTTT. This codes for CASRLGTSYSNQPQHF.

The rearrangement links TRBV6-2 or TRBV6-3 to TRBJ1-2; D is uncertain. CDR3 size: 13 residues. V was pared by 3 bases and J by 2 bases, with 7 bases between. CDR1 and CDR2 (germline): MNHEY, SVGEGT. The CDR3 nucleotides are TGTGCCAGCAGTTATATAGAGAACTATGGCTACACCTTC. It is translated as CASSYIENYGYTF.

This chain uses TRBV6-6 with TRBJ1-5; D may be TRBD1 (5 bases). CDR1 MNHNY and CDR2 SVGAGI come from the germline V gene (reference sequence). The CDR3 length is 15 residues. Trimming removed 4 bases from V and 4 bases from J, with 14 bases in between. The CDR3, as DNA: TGTGCCAGCAGTTCGGGGGTCGACTCGAATCAGCCCCAGCATTTT. Translated, it gives CASSSGVDSNQPQHF.

The V and J genes are TRBV6-5 and TRBJ2-7; weak D call: TRBD2 (5 bases). The CDR3 consists of 13 residues. Germline CDR1 and CDR2: MNHEY and SVGAGI. With 4 bases removed from V and 3 bases from J, the gap between germline ends came to 10 bases. CDR3 residues: CASSSLGDYEQYF. CDR3 bases: TGTGCCAGCAGTTCTCTGGGAGACTACGAGCAGTACTTC.

This chain connects TRBV6-5 to TRBJ2-5; D is uncertain. Germline V gives CDR1 MNHEY, CDR2 SVGAGI. This CDR3 is 12 amino acids long. Trimming pared 2 bases from V and 5 bases from J, leaving 6 bases between. In DNA form, the CDR3 reads TGTGCCAGCAGTTACCCCCGTGAGACCCAGTACTTC. This codes for CASSYPRETQYF.

The chain couples TRBV7-6 to TRBJ2-1; no clear D. Germline V gene data show CDR1 as SGHVS and CDR2 as FNYEAQ. This CDR3 spans 15 amino acids. The ends were cut back, 5 bases at V and 0 bases at J, with 11 bases in the middle. The CDR3 spells CASSDLGYSYNEQFF. For the CDR3, the DNA is TGTGCCAGCAGCGATTTAGGGTACTCCTACAATGAGCAGTTCTTC. Supplemented by reference TRBV7-6 and TRBJ2-1, the full variable domain reads GAGVSQSPRYKVTKRGQDVALRCDPISGHVSLYWYRQALGQGPEFLTYFNYEAQQDKSGLPNDRFSAERPEGSISTLTIQRTEQRDSAMYRCASSDLGYSYNEQFFGPGTRLTVL.

A single count supports this clone. The V and J genes are TRBV4-2 and TRBJ2-5, with 7 bases fitting TRBD2. The length of the CDR3 is 15 residues. J gave up 1 base and V 4 bases, and 6 bases lay outside the gene matches. CDR1 LGHNA and CDR2 YNFKEQ come from the germline V gene. Written as DNA, the CDR3 is TGTGCCAGCAGCCGGGGAGCTAGCGGCCAAGAGACCCAGTACTTC. Translated, it gives CASSRGASGQETQYF.

The chain joins TRBV11-2 to TRBJ2-2; D possibly corresponds to TRBD2 (5 bases). The CDR3 runs to 14 residues. The germline V gene encodes CDR1 SGHAT and CDR2 FQNNGV. V lost 6 bases to trimming and J lost 4 bases, with 12 bases between them. The CDR3 bases are TGTGCCAGCAGAAATATCCGGGGCACCGGGGAGCTGTTTTTT. It encodes CASRNIRGTGELFF.

The CDR3 region is CASSDQGTGTDTQYF. CDR3 DNA sequence: TGTGCCAGCAGTGATCAGGGGACAGGGACAGATACGCAGTATTTT. The chain employs TRBV6-4 and TRBJ2-3, with TRBD1 matching over 9 bases. The CDR3 consists of 15 residues. The V segment lost 3 bases and the J segment 3 bases; nucleotides outside the gene matches: 4. Germline loops: CDR1 MRHNA, CDR2 SNTAGT.

The chain couples TRBV6-2 or TRBV6-3 to TRBJ1-1, with D maybe TRBD1 (6 bases). The CDR3 length is 13 residues. The germline gives CDR1 MNHEY, CDR2 SVGEGT. Trimming cost V 4 bases and J 4 bases, with 10 bases left between them. Here the CDR3 DNA reads TGTGCCAGCAGTTTCACAGGGCTCACTGAAGCTTTCTTT. Its protein is CASSFTGLTEAFF.